This T cell receptor beta chain was documented in a study of blood T cell repertoires in COVID-19. Methods used by the authors: Reference gene primer amplification yielded estimated nucleated cell counts. The protocol was immunoSEQ multiplex PCR, while the TCRdb copy is restricted to in-frame clones and leaves out a portion. Clonal size and the V and J genes are those of that table, whereas D and trimming came from the DNA. The repertoire holds roughly 520,000 clones, 85% to 90% seen once, with about 2% in the top ten. Losses at the gene ends were 3 bases for V and 0 bases for J; bases not matched to a gene: 6. CDR3 length equals 16 residues. CDR1 and CDR2 (germline): DFQATT, SNEGSKA (reference sequence).

The chain carries TRBV20-1 and TRBJ2-2; 8 bases match TRBD2. The sequence was collected from a woman aged 40 to 50 who had recovered from COVID-19. Input material: PBMCs or T cells enriched from blood (not recorded which). DNA of the CDR3: TGCAGTGCTAGTTTTCCAGCGGGGGCGAACACCGGGGAGCTGTTTTTT. This codes for CSASFPAGANTGELFF.